These T cell receptor beta chains were read from a single sample in a study of blood T cell repertoires in COVID-19. Libraries were prepared by immunoSEQ multiplex PCR; TCRdb keeps only in-frame clonotypes and omits some of them. The sample lists 190,000 or so clones, 70% to 90% occurring once. What was sequenced was peripheral blood. These receptors originate from a man between 35 and 55 years old with active or convalescent COVID-19. The CDR3 runs from the conserved cysteine through the conserved F or W. D genes are given only for firm matches. Size values are once, few and many counts, or a class for expanded clones, and some rows have none.

v_gene	d_gene	len	j_gene	abundance	CDR3aa	CDR3nt
TRBV4-3	.	15	TRBJ1-5	.	CASSQDRGGLQPQHF	TGCGCCAGCAGCCAAGATCGGGGAGGGCTACAGCCCCAGCATTTT
TRBV4-1	.	18	TRBJ1-4	.	CASSQDNGEAGLSEKLFF	TGCGCCAGCAGCCAAGATAATGGAGAAGCGGGACTTTCTGAAAAACTGTTTTTT
TRBV5-6	.	14	TRBJ2-7	once	CASSPNGGSYEQYF	TGTGCCAGCAGCCCGAACGGGGGATCCTACGAGCAGTACTTC
TRBV7-2	TRBD1	16	TRBJ1-1	.	CATQWDRDLGDTEAFF	TGTGCCACCCAATGGGACAGGGACCTTGGGGACACTGAAGCTTTCTTT
TRBV19	TRBD1	16	TRBJ2-3	.	CASSTSDRILLSRQYF	TGTGCCAGTAGTACATCGGACAGGATTCTCCTTAGTCGGCAGTATTTT
TRBV9	.	13	TRBJ2-1	once	CASSVIQGNEQFF	TGTGCCAGCAGCGTCATACAGGGCAATGAGCAGTTCTTC
TRBV11-2	TRBD1	16	TRBJ1-3	.	CASSASQGATGNTIYF	TGTGCCAGCAGCGCGTCACAGGGGGCGACTGGAAACACCATATATTTT
TRBV2	TRBD1	14	TRBJ2-1	.	CASSRDRFPSEQFF	TGTGCCAGCAGTCGGGACAGGTTCCCGTCCGAGCAGTTCTTC
TRBV28	.	14	TRBJ1-5	once	CASSSHQINQPQHF	TGTGCCAGCAGTTCTCACCAGATTAATCAGCCCCAGCATTTT
TRBV4-1	TRBD1	15	TRBJ1-6	.	CASSRGQGNNSPLHF	TGCGCCAGCAGCCGTGGACAGGGGAACAATTCACCCCTCCACTTT
TRBV6-2/TRBV6-3	.	14	TRBJ1-4	.	CASSYIGSNEKLFF	TGTGCCAGCAGTTACATCGGGTCTAATGAAAAACTGTTTTTT
TRBV7-2	TRBD1	14	TRBJ1-3	.	CASSSQGAGNTIYF	TGTGCCAGCAGCTCACAGGGGGCCGGAAACACCATATATTTT
TRBV28	TRBD1	13	TRBJ2-7	.	CASTPGGSYEQYF	TGTGCCAGCACCCCAGGGGGCTCCTACGAGCAGTACTTC
TRBV11-3	.	13	TRBJ2-1	.	CASSLGGGHEQFF	TGTGCCAGCAGCTTAGGCGGGGGCCATGAGCAGTTCTTC
TRBV11-2	TRBD1	15	TRBJ1-5	.	CASSEQGASNQPQHF	TGTGCCAGCAGCGAACAGGGGGCAAGCAATCAGCCCCAGCATTTT
TRBV5-5	.	15	TRBJ2-1	.	CASSFNPRGLNEQFF	TGTGCCAGCAGCTTTAATCCTCGGGGTCTCAATGAGCAGTTCTTC
TRBV6-5	.	14	TRBJ1-5	few	CASSYSGENQPQHF	TGTGCCAGCAGTTACTCAGGGGAAAATCAGCCCCAGCATTTT
TRBV6-2/TRBV6-3	.	13	TRBJ2-7	.	CASSYTDNYEQYF	TGTGCCAGCAGTTACACCGACAACTACGAGCAGTACTTC
TRBV7-9	.	15	TRBJ1-2	.	CASSLGEAANYGYTF	TGTGCCAGCAGCTTAGGAGAGGCAGCTAACTATGGCTACACCTTC
TRBV28	TRBD1	14	TRBJ1-4	.	CASRQGTAHEKLFF	TGTGCCAGCAGACAGGGGACAGCTCATGAAAAACTGTTTTTT
TRBV19	TRBD1	14	TRBJ2-7	.	CASSFRDRPYEQYF	TGTGCCAGTAGTTTCCGGGACAGACCCTACGAGCAGTACTTC
TRBV28	TRBD2	17	TRBJ2-2	.	CASDGLAGRTSAGELFF	TGTGCCAGCGACGGACTAGCGGGGCGAACGTCCGCCGGGGAGCTGTTTTTT
TRBV7-6	.	15	TRBJ2-5	.	CASSLGGGWGETQYF	TGTGCCAGCAGCTTAGGCGGGGGCTGGGGAGAGACCCAGTACTTC
TRBV30	.	15	TRBJ1-4	.	CAWSVLGGRGEKLFF	TGTGCCTGGAGTGTACTGGGGGGGCGAGGCGAAAAACTGTTTTTT
TRBV2	.	12	TRBJ2-7	.	CASSESVGQQYF	TGTGCCAGCAGTGAAAGCGTGGGGCAGCAGTACTTC
TRBV19	.	11	TRBJ1-2	.	CASSGPYGYTF	TGTGCCAGTAGTGGGCCTTATGGCTACACCTTC